This entry concerns a single T cell receptor beta chain. This clone was detected only a few times. Its target antigen remains unknown. Since no conserved phenylalanine or tryptophan closes the CDR3, a read error is the likely cause. None of the patients had been given any treatment before thyroid surgery. Using T-cell receptor beta sequencing, the study looked back at clinical samples from patients collected from 2012 to 2018. The V end loses 3 bases and the J end loses 6 bases, and a stretch of 9 bases separates them. The length of the CDR3 is 14 amino acids, counting both ends. The DNA shown is the 42-base CDR3, in frame from base 1. Based on the germline V gene (reference sequence), the CDR1 and CDR2 sequences are MNHEY and SMNVEV. The entry originates in a study of metastatic and nonmetastatic thyroid tumors (dated by TCRdb to the early 2020s). With respect to the entire study: The researchers compared repertoires between peripheral blood samples and tumor or nodule tissue samples from patients with malignant or benign thyroid disease.

Preparation of the library involved PCR. Sequencing used an Illumina HiSeq 4000. High-throughput sequencing was used to profile the CDR3 region of the TCR beta-chain in every patient. Per the authors' processing: CDR3 differences across clinicopathological groups were used to build a classifier for discriminating distant-metastatic papillary thyroid cancer patients. The Shannon index was used to assess repertoire diversity, and the Morisita-Horn index was used to assess tumor-blood repertoire similarity. The raw public reads went through TCRdb reprocessing: fastp at Q25, MiXCR clone calling, in-frame beta chains kept. TCRdb's processing, not the authors', yielded these V and J calls. The sample data list roughly 34,000 clones, and 15% of these were observed just once. The ten largest account for around 19% of the sample. Beyond this particular receptor, the publication reports: In both blood and tumor samples, TCR beta diversity was reported to be significantly higher in malignant tumors than in benign nodules.

Sequenced material: blood. The receptor's source is a male donor with papillary thyroid cancer or a benign thyroid nodule (not recorded which). Some clones in this sample may be carry-over from other donors' samples. The receptor chain draws on TRBV27 and TRBJ1-6; TRBD1 is perhaps the D gene, given 5 matching bases. The DNA sequence is given as TGTGCCAGCAGTTTGGGGGTTGTTAATTCACCCCTCCACTTG. This codes for CASSLGVVNSPLHL.